The 11 T cell receptor beta chains reported below all come from one sample, sequenced in a study of breast tumors, draining lymph nodes, adjacent tissues (TCRdb year 2016). The library relied on multiplex PCR. For sequencing, an Illumina HiSeq 2000 was employed. Using fastp trimming at Q25 and MiXCR clonotype assembly, TCRdb reanalyzed the public sequencing data and kept in-frame beta chains. One record per CDR3 amino acid sequence lists the most common genes and DNA. The sample table lists just under 65,000 distinct CDR3 sequences, around 52% of them with a count of one. The top ten clonotypes cover roughly 20% of the sample. The sequencing sample was made of breast tumor tissue. The source of these receptors is a female donor with breast cancer. Some clones in this sample may be carry-over from other donors' samples.

This clonotype has at least ten counts. The chain joins TRBV20-1 to TRBJ2-7; tentatively, D is TRBD1 (6 bases). The CDR3 length is 13 residues. Trimming removed 0 bases from V and 3 bases from J, with 9 bases in between. Germline lookup yields CDR1 DFQATT and CDR2 SNEGSKA (reference sequence). DNA for the CDR3: TGCAGTGCTAGAGATCCAGGGGTCTACGAGCAGTACTTC. Protein product: CSARDPGVYEQYF.

About this clonotype itself: The conserved closing phenylalanine or tryptophan is absent in this CDR3, likely reflecting a read error. The chain links TRBV2 to TRBJ1-1; 7 bases fit TRBD1. V lost 5 bases and J lost 5; bases outside the gene matches: 8. The CDR3 sequence is 14 residues long. Germline CDR1 is SNHLY and CDR2 is FYNNEI. CDR3 in DNA: TGTGCCAGCAGTACTAAGGGGGCGGAGACTGAAGCTTTCCTT. Its translation is CASSTKGAETEAFL.

Comment on this clonotype: A much larger clonotype is one base distant, so this may be a read error. The rearrangement joins TRBV5-4 to TRBJ2-1; 7 positions agree with TRBD2. The CDR3 spans 13 residues. Germline-derived CDR1 and CDR2 are SGHNT and YYREEE (reference sequence). Losses at the gene ends were 4 bases for V and 10 bases for J; bases not matched to a gene: 8. The CDR3 loop is CASSKTSAWEQFF. CDR3 bases: TGTGCCAGCAGCAAAACTAGCGCGTGGGAGCAGTTCTTC.

This clonotype was counted at least ten times. V usage is TRBV7-2 and J usage is TRBJ2-7; D is ambiguous. V shed 5 bases and J shed 0 bases, with 8 bases lying between them. This CDR3 is built from 13 residues. Germline V gives CDR1 SGHTA, CDR2 FQGNSA. CDR3 sequence reads: CASSQSDSYEQYF. CDR3 DNA: TGTGCCAGCAGCCAAAGTGACTCCTACGAGCAGTACTTC.

This clonotype was detected ten times or more. The chain employs TRBV2 and TRBJ2-4, with 8 bases aligning to TRBD1. Trimming took 6 bases from V and 5 from J; bases not matched to a gene: 6. CDR1 is SNHLY and CDR2 is FYNNEI in the germline V gene. The CDR3 length is 14 residues. In DNA, the CDR3 is TGTGCCAGCAGCAATCAGGGGGCTGAAAACATTCAGTACTTC. Amino acid sequence: CASSNQGAENIQYF.

The genes are TRBV28 and TRBJ1-5; D call uncertain. The CDR3 contains 14 residues. Germline V gene lookup returns CDR1 MDHEN and CDR2 SYDVKM. Deletions cut 1 base from V and 14 bases from J, with 18 bases between. CDR3 protein: CASSLSRGSVYEHF. DNA for the CDR3: TGTGCCAGCAGTTTATCGCGCGGGAGTGTGTATGAGCATTTT.

Worth noting for this clonotype: Sequence at one end of the junction differs from germline and may be a read error. This chain links TRBV5-1 with TRBJ1-6, with TRBD1 matching 8 bases. CDR1 is SGHRS, CDR2 YFSETQ, per germline. The CDR3 totals 14 residues. CDR3 sequence: CASSLGQGHSPLHF. The CDR3 DNA is TGCGCCAGCAGCTTGGGACAGGGGCATTCCCCCCTCCACTTT.

This clonotype was observed a handful of times. The chain combines TRBV7-8 with TRBJ2-2; 10 bases match TRBD2. Germline V gene lookup returns CDR1 SGHVS and CDR2 FQNEAQ. V lost 2 bases and J lost 6; bases outside the gene matches: 3. This CDR3 is built from 15 residues. The CDR3 sequence: CASSLLAGGPGELFF. CDR3 sequence (DNA): TGTGCCAGCAGCTTATTAGCGGGAGGACCCGGGGAGCTGTTTTTT.

This clonotype was found a few times. Possible read error: a much larger clone is one base away. The chain links TRBV9 to TRBJ2-7; perhaps TRBD1 as D (5 bases). The CDR3 runs 14 residues. Germline values: CDR1 SGDLS, CDR2 YYNGEE. The DNA for the CDR3 is TGTGCCAGCAGCAGAACTACAGGAAACTACGAGCAGTCCTTC. It codes for CASSRTTGNYEQSF.

The rearrangement uses TRBV2 and TRBJ1-2; TRBD1 matches 7 bases. V lost 10 bases and J lost 0; bases outside the gene matches: 5. The CDR3 is made up of 13 amino acids. Germline CDR1 and CDR2: SNHLY and FYNNEI. CDR3 residues: CAKGDSANYGYTF. CDR3 nucleotide sequence: TGTGCCAAGGGGGACAGTGCTAACTATGGCTACACCTTC.

Concerning this clonotype: A read error may be the cause here, since a much bigger clone is one base away. A read error is likely, as this CDR3 ends without the conserved phenylalanine or tryptophan. The chain links TRBV20-1 to TRBJ2-7; 7 nucleotides line up with TRBD2. V lost 6 bases, J lost 6 bases, and 2 bases stayed unmatched. Germline V lookup: CDR1 DFQATT, CDR2 SNEGSKA (reference sequence). The CDR3 sequence is 10 residues long. The CDR3 DNA is TGCAGTGCCAGGGAGGGCGAGCAGTACTCC. Protein sequence: CSAREGEQYS.